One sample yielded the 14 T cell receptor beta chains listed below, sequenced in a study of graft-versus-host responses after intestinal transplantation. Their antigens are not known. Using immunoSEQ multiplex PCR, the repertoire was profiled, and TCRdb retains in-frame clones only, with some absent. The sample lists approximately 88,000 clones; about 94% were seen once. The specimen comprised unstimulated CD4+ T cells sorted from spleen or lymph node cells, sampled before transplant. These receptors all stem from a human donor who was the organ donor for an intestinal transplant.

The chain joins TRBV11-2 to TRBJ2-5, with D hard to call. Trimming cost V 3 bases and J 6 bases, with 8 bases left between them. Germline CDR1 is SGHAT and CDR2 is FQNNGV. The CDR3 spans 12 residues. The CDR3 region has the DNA TGTGCCAGCAGCTTGGTTCCTCAGACCCAGTACTTC. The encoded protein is CASSLVPQTQYF.

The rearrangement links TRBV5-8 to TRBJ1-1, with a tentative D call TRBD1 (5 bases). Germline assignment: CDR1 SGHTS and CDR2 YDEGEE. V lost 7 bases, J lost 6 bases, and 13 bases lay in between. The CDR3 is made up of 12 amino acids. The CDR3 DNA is TGTGCCAGCCTACGTCGAGGGGCTGAAGCTTTCTTT. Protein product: CASLRRGAEAFF.

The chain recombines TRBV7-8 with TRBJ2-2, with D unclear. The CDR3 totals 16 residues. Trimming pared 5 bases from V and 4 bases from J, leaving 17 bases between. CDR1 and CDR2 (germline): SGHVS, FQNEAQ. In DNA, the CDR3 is TGTGCCAGCAGCCAATTAGGGTCCTCGGCCACCGGGGAGCTGTTTTTT. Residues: CASSQLGSSATGELFF. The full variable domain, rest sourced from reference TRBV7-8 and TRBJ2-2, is GAGVSQSPRYKVAKRGQDVALRCDPISGHVSLFWYQQALGQGPEFLTYFQNEAQLDKSGLPSDRFFAERPEGSVSTLKIQRTQQEDSAVYLCASSQLGSSATGELFFGEGSRLTVL.

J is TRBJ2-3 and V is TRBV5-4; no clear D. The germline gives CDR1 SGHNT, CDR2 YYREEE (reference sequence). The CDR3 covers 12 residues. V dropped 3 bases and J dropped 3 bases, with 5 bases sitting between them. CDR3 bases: TGTGCCAGCAGCTCCCCAACAGATACGCAGTATTTT. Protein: CASSSPTDTQYF.

The CDR3: CATSTTANYGYTF. The CDR3 nucleotides read TGTGCCACTTCGACGACAGCTAACTATGGCTACACCTTC. The chain joins TRBV19 to TRBJ1-2; a possible D gene is TRBD1 (5 bases). Trimming removed 10 bases at V and 0 bases at J, with 12 bases between. The CDR3 has 13 residues. Per the germline V gene, CDR1 is LNHDA and CDR2 is SQIVND (reference sequence).

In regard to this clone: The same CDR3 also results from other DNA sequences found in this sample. The CDR3 spells CASSLGGTGNTIYF. The CDR3 DNA follows: TGTGCCAGCAGCTTAGGGGGAACTGGAAACACCATATATTTT. The chain carries TRBV5-4 and TRBJ1-3; D is perhaps TRBD1 (6 bases). V was pared by 2 bases and J by 2 bases, with 8 bases between. From germline, CDR1 is SGHNT and CDR2 YYREEE (reference sequence). The CDR3 has 14 amino acids.

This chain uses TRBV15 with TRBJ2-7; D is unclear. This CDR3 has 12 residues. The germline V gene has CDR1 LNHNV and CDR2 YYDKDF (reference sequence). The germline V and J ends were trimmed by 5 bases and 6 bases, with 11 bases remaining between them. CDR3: CATSVGSGEQYF. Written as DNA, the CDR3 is TGTGCCACCAGCGTCGGATCTGGCGAGCAGTACTTC.

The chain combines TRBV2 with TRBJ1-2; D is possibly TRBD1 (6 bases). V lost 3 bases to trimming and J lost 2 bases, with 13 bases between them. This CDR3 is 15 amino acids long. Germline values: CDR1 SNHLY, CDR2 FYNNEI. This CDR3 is CASSELGQLNYGYTF. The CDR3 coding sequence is TGTGCCAGCAGTGAGCTGGGACAACTGAACTATGGCTACACCTTC. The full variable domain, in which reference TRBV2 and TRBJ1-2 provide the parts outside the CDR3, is EPEVTQTPSHQVTQMGQEVILRCVPISNHLYFYWYRQILGQKVEFLVSFYNNEISEKSEIFDDQFSVERPDGSNFTLKIRSTKLEDSAMYFCASSELGQLNYGYTFGSGTRLTVV.

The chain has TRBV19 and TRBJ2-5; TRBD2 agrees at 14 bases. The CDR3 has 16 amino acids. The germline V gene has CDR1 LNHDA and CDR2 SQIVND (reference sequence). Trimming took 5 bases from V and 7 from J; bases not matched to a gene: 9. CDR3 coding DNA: TGTGCCAGTAGTTCGCGACTAGCGGGGGGGTATAGGACCCAGTACTTC. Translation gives CASSSRLAGGYRTQYF.

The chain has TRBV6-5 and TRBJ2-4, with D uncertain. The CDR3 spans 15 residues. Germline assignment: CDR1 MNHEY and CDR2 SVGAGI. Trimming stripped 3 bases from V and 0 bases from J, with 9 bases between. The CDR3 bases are TGTGCCAGCAGTTATAGTTCAATAGCCAAAAACATTCAGTACTTC. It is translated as CASSYSSIAKNIQYF.

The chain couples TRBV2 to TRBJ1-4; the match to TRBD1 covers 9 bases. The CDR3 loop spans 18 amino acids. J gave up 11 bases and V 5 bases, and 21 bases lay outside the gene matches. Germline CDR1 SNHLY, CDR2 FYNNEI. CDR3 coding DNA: TGTGCCAGCAGTCCGGGGACAGGGAGGATGTCGTGGCTGATTAAACTGTTTTTT. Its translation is CASSPGTGRMSWLIKLFF.

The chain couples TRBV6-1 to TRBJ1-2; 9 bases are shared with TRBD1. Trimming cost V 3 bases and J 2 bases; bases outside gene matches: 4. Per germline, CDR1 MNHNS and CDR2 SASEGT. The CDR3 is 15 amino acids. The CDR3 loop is CASSERTGVNYGYTF. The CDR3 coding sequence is TGTGCCAGCAGTGAGCGGACAGGGGTGAACTATGGCTACACCTTC.

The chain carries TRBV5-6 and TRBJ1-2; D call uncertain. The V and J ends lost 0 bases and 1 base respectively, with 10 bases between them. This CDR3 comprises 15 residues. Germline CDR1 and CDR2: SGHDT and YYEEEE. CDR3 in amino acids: CASSLGQVYNYGYTF. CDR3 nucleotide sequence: TGTGCCAGCAGCTTGGGGCAGGTATATAACTATGGCTACACCTTC.

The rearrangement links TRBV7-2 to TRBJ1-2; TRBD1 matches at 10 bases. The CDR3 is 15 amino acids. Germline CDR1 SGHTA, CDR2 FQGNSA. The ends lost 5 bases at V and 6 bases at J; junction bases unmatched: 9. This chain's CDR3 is CASSARGTGDHGYTF. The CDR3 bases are TGTGCCAGCAGCGCCCGCGGGACAGGGGATCATGGCTACACCTTC.